This T cell receptor (beta chain) was observed in a study of identical twins. Overall study results and limits: Twins' surplus sharing was weaker for beta out-of-frame sequences. Insertion counts were lower in abundant cord blood beta clonotypes, a trend that memory repertoires did not show.

CDR3 size: 15 residues. The J segment lost 10 bases and the V segment lost 0 bases, leaving 5 bases of the junction unmatched. The germline V gene encodes CDR1 MGHRA and CDR2 YSYEKL. This clonotype has just a few counts. Its target is unknown. TCRdb ran MiXCR on the 5' RACE reads and lists one entry per CDR3 protein. The sample contains hundreds of thousands of distinct CDR3 sequences, 8% to 9% of which appear only once. This same sample was also part of a study on yellow fever vaccine responses in identical twins.

This sequence joins TRBV4-1 and TRBJ1-6; 8 bases align to TRBD1. Sequenced: PBMCs. This receptor was identified in a woman aged 18-29 years in good health. CDR3 DNA: TGCGCCAGCAGCCAAGATCCAGGGGGCGGGTCACCCCTCCACTTT. This translates into CASSQDPGGGSPLHF.